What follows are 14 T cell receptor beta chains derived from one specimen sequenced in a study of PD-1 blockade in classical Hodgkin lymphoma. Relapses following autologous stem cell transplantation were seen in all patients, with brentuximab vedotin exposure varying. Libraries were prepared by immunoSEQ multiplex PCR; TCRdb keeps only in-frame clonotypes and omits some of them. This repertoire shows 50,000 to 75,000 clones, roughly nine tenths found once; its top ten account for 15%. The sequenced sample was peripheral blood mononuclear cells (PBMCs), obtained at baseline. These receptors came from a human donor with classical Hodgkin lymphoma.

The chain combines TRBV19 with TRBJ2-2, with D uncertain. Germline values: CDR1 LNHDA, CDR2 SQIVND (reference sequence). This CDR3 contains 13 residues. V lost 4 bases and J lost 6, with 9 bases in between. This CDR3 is CASSRPAAGELFF. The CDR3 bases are TGTGCCAGTAGTAGGCCCGCCGCCGGGGAGCTGTTTTTT.

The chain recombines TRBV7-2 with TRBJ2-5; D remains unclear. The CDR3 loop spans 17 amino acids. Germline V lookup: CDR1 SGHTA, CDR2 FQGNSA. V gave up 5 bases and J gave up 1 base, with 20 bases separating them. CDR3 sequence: CASSPHDLLLRQETQYF. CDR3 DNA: TGTGCCAGCAGCCCCCACGACCTGCTACTACGCCAAGAGACCCAGTACTTC.

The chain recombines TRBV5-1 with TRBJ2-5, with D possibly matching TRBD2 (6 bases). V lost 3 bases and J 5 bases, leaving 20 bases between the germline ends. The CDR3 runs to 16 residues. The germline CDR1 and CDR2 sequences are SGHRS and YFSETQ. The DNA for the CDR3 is TGCGCCAGCAGCTCGGGGGTGTTGGACGAGATTGAGACCCAGTACTTC. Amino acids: CASSSGVLDEIETQYF.

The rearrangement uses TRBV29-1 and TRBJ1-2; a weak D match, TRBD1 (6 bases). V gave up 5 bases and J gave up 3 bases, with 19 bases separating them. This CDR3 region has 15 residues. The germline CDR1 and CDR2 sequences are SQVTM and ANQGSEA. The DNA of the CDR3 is TGCAGCGTTTCGGAACAGGGAGGATGGGACTATGGCTACACCTTC. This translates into CSVSEQGGWDYGYTF. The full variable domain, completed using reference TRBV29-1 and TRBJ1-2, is SAVISQKPSRDICQRGTSLTIQCQVDSQVTMMFWYRQQPGQSLTLIATANQGSEATYESGFVIDKFPISRPNLTFSTLTVSNMSPEDSSIYLCSVSEQGGWDYGYTFGSGTRLTVV.

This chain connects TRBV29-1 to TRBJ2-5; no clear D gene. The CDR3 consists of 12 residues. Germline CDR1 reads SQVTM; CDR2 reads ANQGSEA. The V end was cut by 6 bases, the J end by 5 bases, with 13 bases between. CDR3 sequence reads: CSVVYPSETQYF. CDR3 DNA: TGCAGCGTCGTATACCCCTCGGAGACCCAGTACTTC.

In nucleotides, the CDR3 is TGTGCCAGCAGCTTATGGGGGGGAGATGAAAAACTGTTTTTT. It translates to CASSLWGGDEKLFF. V gene TRBV7-9 combines with J gene TRBJ1-4, with D tentatively TRBD1 (5 bases). The CDR3 is made up of 14 amino acids. V shed 2 bases and J shed 6 bases, with 10 bases lying between them. The germline V gene encodes CDR1 SEHNR and CDR2 FQNEAQ (reference sequence).

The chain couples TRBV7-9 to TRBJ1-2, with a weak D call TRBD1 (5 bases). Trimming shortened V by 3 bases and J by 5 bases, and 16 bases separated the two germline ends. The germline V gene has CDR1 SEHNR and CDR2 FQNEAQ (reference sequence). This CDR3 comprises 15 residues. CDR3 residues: CASSFGPRDPYGYTF. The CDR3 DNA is TGTGCCAGCAGCTTCGGGCCGCGGGACCCGTATGGCTACACCTTC.

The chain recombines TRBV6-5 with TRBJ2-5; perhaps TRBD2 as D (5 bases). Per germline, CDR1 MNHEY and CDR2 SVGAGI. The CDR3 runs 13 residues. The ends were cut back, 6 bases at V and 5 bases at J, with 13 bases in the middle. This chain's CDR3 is CASRTIRNETQYF. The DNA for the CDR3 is TGTGCCAGCAGGACTATCCGTAACGAGACCCAGTACTTC.

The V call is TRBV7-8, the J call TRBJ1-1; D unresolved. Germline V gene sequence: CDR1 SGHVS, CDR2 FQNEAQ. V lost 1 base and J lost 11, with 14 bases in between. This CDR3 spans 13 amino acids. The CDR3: CASSLEGEPKAFF. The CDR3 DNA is TGTGCCAGCAGCTTAGAAGGTGAGCCAAAGGCTTTCTTT.

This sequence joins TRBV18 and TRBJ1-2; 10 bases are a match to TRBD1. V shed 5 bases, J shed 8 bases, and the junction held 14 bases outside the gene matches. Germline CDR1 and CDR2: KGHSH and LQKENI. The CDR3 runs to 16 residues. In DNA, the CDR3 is TGTGCCAGCTCAGACCTGACACCCGGGACAGGGGACGGCTACACCTTC. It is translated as CASSDLTPGTGDGYTF.

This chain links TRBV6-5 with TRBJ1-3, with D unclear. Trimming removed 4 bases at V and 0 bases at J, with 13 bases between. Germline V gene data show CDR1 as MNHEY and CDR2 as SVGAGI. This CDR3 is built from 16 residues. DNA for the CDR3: TGTGCCAGCAGTTCCAGTCAGTTTAGCTCTGGAAACACCATATATTTT. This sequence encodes CASSSSQFSSGNTIYF.

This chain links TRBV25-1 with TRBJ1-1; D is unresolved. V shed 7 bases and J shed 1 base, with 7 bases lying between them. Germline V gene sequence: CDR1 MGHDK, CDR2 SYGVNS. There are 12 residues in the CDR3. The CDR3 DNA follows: TGTGCCAGCACGGAGGGGAACACTGAAGCTTTCTTT. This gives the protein CASTEGNTEAFF.

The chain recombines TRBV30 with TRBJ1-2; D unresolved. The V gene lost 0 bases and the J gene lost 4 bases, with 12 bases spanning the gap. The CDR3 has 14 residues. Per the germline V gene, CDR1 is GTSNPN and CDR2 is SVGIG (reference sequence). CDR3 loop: CAWSVIGSFYGYTF. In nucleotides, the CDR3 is TGTGCCTGGAGTGTAATAGGCTCCTTCTATGGCTACACCTTC. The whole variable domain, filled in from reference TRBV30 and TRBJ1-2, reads SQTIHQWPATLVQPVGSPLSLECTVEGTSNPNLYWYRQAAGRGLQLLFYSVGIGQISSEVPQNLSASRPQDRQFILSSKKLLLSDSGFYLCAWSVIGSFYGYTFGSGTRLTVV.

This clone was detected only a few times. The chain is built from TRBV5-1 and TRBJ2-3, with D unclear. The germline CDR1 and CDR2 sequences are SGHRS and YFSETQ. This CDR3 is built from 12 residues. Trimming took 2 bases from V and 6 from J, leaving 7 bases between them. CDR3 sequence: CASSLLGDTQYF. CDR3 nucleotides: TGCGCCAGCAGCTTACTGGGGGATACGCAGTATTTT.